These 18 T cell receptor beta chains originate from one sample sequenced in a study of T-cell reconstitution after alpha-beta-depleted transplantation in children (dated by TCRdb to the mid-2010s). Library generation was performed with PCR. The sample was run on an Illumina HiSeq 2500. To normalize quantification of the TCRbeta repertoire, the TCR libraries were built with molecular barcoding that relied on unique molecular identifiers. TCRdb itself trimmed the public reads at Q25 with fastp, ran MiXCR and retained productive beta chains. Identical CDR3 proteins give one entry, which carries the most common genes and DNA. The sample table contains approximately 500,000 distinct CDR3 sequences; only one count was recorded for under 12% of them. Of the sample, around 2% falls within the top ten clones. The sample's treatment or condition label, decoded: allogeneic hematopoietic cell transplantation with graft depleted of TCRalphabeta T cells and CD19 B cells.

The input for sequencing was PBMCs, taken before TCRalphabeta/CD19-depleted stem cell transplant. These receptors were obtained from a child aged 2-15 years with inherited bone marrow failure, due to receive a stem cell transplant.

This clonotype was counted many times. The chain has TRBV7-2 and TRBJ2-3, with TRBD2 identical over 9 bases. Germline CDR1 is SGHTA and CDR2 is FQGNSA. V shed 5 bases and J 4 bases; nucleotides not matched to a gene: 10. This CDR3 spans 16 amino acids. The CDR3 DNA reads TGTGCCAGCAGCCGTAGCGGGAGTGCGTATGCAGATACGCAGTATTTT. Its protein product is CASSRSGSAYADTQYF. Full variable domain (outside the CDR3, taken from reference TRBV7-2 and TRBJ2-3): GAGVSQSPSNKVTEKGKDVELRCDPISGHTALYWYRQSLGQGLEFLIYFQGNSAPDKSGLPSDRFSAERTGGSVSTLTIQRTQQEDSAVYLCASSRSGSAYADTQYFGPGTRLTVL.

This clonotype was observed a few times. The rearrangement joins TRBV5-1 to TRBJ2-6, with D tentatively TRBD2 (5 bases). Per germline, CDR1 SGHRS and CDR2 YFSETQ. Trimming pared 1 base from V and 0 bases from J, leaving 17 bases between. The CDR3 has 19 residues. The CDR3 here is CASSLLPDYQGSGANVLTF. The CDR3, as DNA: TGCGCCAGCAGCTTGTTACCTGACTACCAAGGCTCTGGGGCCAACGTCCTGACTTTC.

This clonotype was counted a few times. The CDR3 here is CATHHRGDEQFF. In nucleotides, the CDR3 is TGTGCCACCCATCACAGGGGTGATGAGCAGTTCTTC. V gene TRBV19 combines with J gene TRBJ2-1; 7 bases line up with TRBD1. Germline loops: CDR1 LNHDA, CDR2 SQIVND (reference sequence). The V and J ends lost 10 bases and 8 bases, in that order; junction bases with no gene match: 8. The CDR3 extends over 12 amino acids.

CDR3 in amino acids: CSARNGRGINEQFF. In DNA form, the CDR3 reads TGCAGTGCTAGGAACGGGAGAGGGATCAATGAGCAGTTCTTC. The chain uses TRBV20-1 and TRBJ2-1; D might be TRBD2 (6 bases). Germline V gene sequence: CDR1 DFQATT, CDR2 SNEGSKA (reference sequence). The CDR3 runs 14 residues. V was cut by 3 bases and J by 6 bases, with 15 bases left in between.

This clonotype was detected many times. V is TRBV10-3 and J is TRBJ2-3; 8 bases agree with TRBD2. V shed 8 bases, J shed 1 base, and the junction held 5 bases outside the gene matches. This CDR3 comprises 14 residues. CDR1 and CDR2 (germline): ENHRY, SYGVKD. CDR3 loop: CAISKTSGTDTQYF. For the CDR3, the DNA is TGTGCCATCTCCAAGACTAGCGGCACAGATACGCAGTATTTT.

This clonotype occurred a few times. The rearrangement links TRBV27 to TRBJ1-2; D ambiguous. V was pared by 2 bases and J by 2 bases, with 9 bases between. The CDR3 length is 14 residues. From germline, CDR1 is MNHEY and CDR2 SMNVEV (reference sequence). The CDR3, as DNA: TGTGCCAGCAGTTTAAGGGCGGAGAACTATGGCTACACCTTC. Translating gives CASSLRAENYGYTF.

This clonotype was observed a handful of times. Written as DNA, the CDR3 is TGTGCCAGCAGGAGGGGACAGGGGACCTACGAGCAGTACTTC. This translates into CASRRGQGTYEQYF. The rearrangement joins TRBV28 to TRBJ2-7, with 10 bases identical to TRBD1. Germline V gene data show CDR1 as MDHEN and CDR2 as SYDVKM. With V trimmed by 6 bases and J by 2 bases, 4 bases remained unmatched. The CDR3 has 14 residues.

This clonotype was detected only a few times. This chain connects TRBV20-1 to TRBJ2-1, with D possibly being TRBD1 (6 bases). The ends were cut back, 2 bases at V and 2 bases at J, with 16 bases in the middle. CDR1 is DFQATT, CDR2 SNEGSKA, per germline (reference sequence). The CDR3 runs to 16 residues. The DNA of the CDR3 is TGCAGTGCTAGACTCCTCGGCAGGGGAACCTACAATGAGCAGTTCTTC. This translates into CSARLLGRGTYNEQFF.

A remark on this clonotype: A much larger clone differs from this one at a single base, so this may be a read error. The chain uses TRBV29-1 and TRBJ2-3; possibly TRBD2 for D (6 bases). Germline CDR1 SQVTM, CDR2 ANQGSEA. CDR3 length equals 15 residues. The CDR3 DNA reads as TGCAGCATTGAAGATACGGGAGATGGAACAGATACGCAGTATTTT. Translating gives CSIEDTGDGTDTQYF.

This clonotype was seen repeatedly, ten times or more. The chain is built from TRBV6-1 and TRBJ2-6; 12 bases agree with TRBD1. Germline V gene lookup returns CDR1 MNHNS and CDR2 SASEGT. With 7 bases clipped from V and 4 bases from J, the junction kept 14 bases outside the gene matches. CDR3 length equals 19 residues. CDR3 nucleotide sequence: TGTGCCAGCACTAAACCGGGACAGGGGGCGCGAGGAGGGGCCAACGTCCTGACTTTC. Protein: CASTKPGQGARGGANVLTF.

This clonotype was detected many times. J is TRBJ1-1 and V is TRBV4-1; D is unclear. CDR1 is MGHRA, CDR2 YSYEKL, per germline. This CDR3 region has 13 residues. V gave up 1 base and J gave up 1 base, with 4 bases separating them. The CDR3 DNA follows: TGCGCCAGCAGCCAAGCCCCGAACACTGAAGCTTTCTTT. Residues: CASSQAPNTEAFF.

The sample holds many counts of this clonotype. V usage is TRBV27 and J usage is TRBJ2-5; D is ambiguous. This CDR3 comprises 14 residues. CDR1 is MNHEY, CDR2 SMNVEV, per germline (reference sequence). V lost 0 bases, J lost 2 bases, and 7 bases lay in between. Here the CDR3 DNA reads TGTGCCAGCAGTTTATCCCAGCTTCAAGAGACCCAGTACTTC. This encodes CASSLSQLQETQYF.

Comments on this clonotype: A much larger clone lies a single base off, so this may be a read error. This rearrangement joins TRBV12-3 or TRBV12-4 to TRBJ2-3; TRBD1 agrees at 7 bases. The CDR3 has 15 amino acids. The trim removed 3 bases at V and 5 bases at J, leaving 8 bases unmatched. CDR3 in amino acids: CASSFQRGLGDTQYF. The CDR3, as DNA: TGTGCCAGCAGTTTTCAGAGGGGGCTAGGAGATACGCAGTATTTT.

This clonotype was seen ten or more times. CDR3 DNA: TGCGCCAGCAGCCAAGAGGCCCCGTGGGCAGGCTACACCTTC. It encodes CASSQEAPWAGYTF. The chain joins TRBV4-1 to TRBJ1-2, with D unclear. The CDR3 runs to 14 residues. Trimming took 0 bases from V and 8 from J, leaving 13 bases between them. Germline V gene data show CDR1 as MGHRA and CDR2 as YSYEKL.

This clonotype was seen ten or more times. V and J are TRBV29-1 and TRBJ2-3; D could derive from TRBD1 or TRBD2 (6 bases each). V shed 3 bases and J shed 7 bases, with 38 bases lying between them. CDR3 size: 21 residues. From germline, CDR1 is SQVTM and CDR2 ANQGSEA. CDR3 loop: CSVDPGQGPSTRDWPPNTQYF. The CDR3 DNA reads as TGCAGCGTTGATCCGGGGCAGGGGCCATCTACCCGGGACTGGCCCCCGAATACGCAGTATTTT.

Note on this clonotype: A much larger clone is a single base away; this may be a read error. The chain couples TRBV29-1 to TRBJ1-1, with TRBD1 as a possible D gene (6 bases). This CDR3 has 11 amino acids. Germline CDR1 and CDR2: SQVTM and ANQGSEA. CDR3 in DNA: TGCAGCGTTCAGGGGTACACTGCAGCTTTCTTT. This translates into CSVQGYTAAFF.

This clonotype occurred many times. This chain joins TRBV27 and TRBJ2-5, with 10 bases fitting TRBD1. Germline loops: CDR1 MNHEY, CDR2 SMNVEV (reference sequence). Germline trimming cut 6 bases from V and 5 bases from J; bases unmatched to any gene: 12. The CDR3 is 16 amino acids. The CDR3: CASRNRRQGAAETQYF. The CDR3 region has the DNA TGTGCCAGCAGAAACCGGCGACAGGGGGCCGCCGAGACCCAGTACTTC.

Remarks on this clonotype: A read error may be the cause here, since a much bigger clone is one base away. The chain joins TRBV20-1 to TRBJ2-1; D is unclear. CDR3 size: 13 residues. Germline CDR1 and CDR2: DFQATT and SNEGSKA (reference sequence). The CDR3 region is CRAIESFYNEQFF. The CDR3 DNA reads as TGCAGGGCGATAGAGAGCTTCTACAATGAGCAGTTCTTC.